This passage covers 27 T cell receptor beta chains from one sample sequenced in a study of cytomegalovirus exposure and HLA in healthy donors. PCR used 60 Vbeta primers and 13 Jbeta primers. TCRdb's table, derived via immunoSEQ multiplex PCR, lists solely in-frame clones and lacks some. The top ten clones hold approximately 3.1% of a sample with roughly 120,000 clones, around 84% of them seen once. The sample consisted of PBMCs. Receptors originate from a woman aged 18-29 years in good health and CMV-seropositive.

Only a few counts were recorded for this clone. J is TRBJ2-5 and V is TRBV6-5; tentative D call: TRBD1 (6 bases). Germline V gene sequence: CDR1 MNHEY, CDR2 SVGAGI. Trimming cost V 1 base and J 7 bases, with 13 bases left between them. There are 14 residues in the CDR3. The CDR3 region has the DNA TGTGCCAGCAGTTACTGGGACACCGATGGGACCCAGTACTTC. Translating gives CASSYWDTDGTQYF.

The chain links TRBV28 to TRBJ2-3, with no clear D. CDR1 is MDHEN, CDR2 SYDVKM, per germline. This CDR3 is built from 13 residues. V gave up 11 bases and J gave up 0 bases, with 12 bases separating them. For the CDR3, the DNA is TGTGCCGGAGCCAGCCCAAGCACAGATACGCAGTATTTT. Its translation: CAGASPSTDTQYF.

The rearrangement joins TRBV11-2 to TRBJ2-1; TRBD2 is a possible D gene (6 bases). V was cut by 0 bases and J by 3 bases, with 12 bases left in between. Germline assignment: CDR1 SGHAT and CDR2 FQNNGV. CDR3 size: 16 residues. The DNA for the CDR3 is TGTGCCAGCAGCTTAGATATGACGGGGGTCTACAATGAGCAGTTCTTC. It yields the protein CASSLDMTGVYNEQFF.

This rearrangement joins TRBV6-6 to TRBJ2-5; 9 positions agree with TRBD2. There are 14 residues in the CDR3. Germline V gene lookup returns CDR1 MNHNY and CDR2 SVGAGI (reference sequence). The ends lost 4 bases at V and 4 bases at J; junction bases unmatched: 4. In DNA, the CDR3 is TGTGCCAGCAGTTCCCTAGCGGGGATAGAGACCCAGTACTTC. This codes for CASSSLAGIETQYF.

This chain connects TRBV2 to TRBJ2-5; 11 nucleotides match TRBD2. After removal of 2 bases from V and 7 bases from J, the junction contained 9 bases not matched to a gene. In germline, CDR1 is SNHLY, CDR2 FYNNEI. This CDR3 has 16 residues. CDR3 nucleotide sequence: TGTGCCAGCAGTGAAAGGGCTAGCGGGGGGTTGGGGACCCAGTACTTC. Its translation is CASSERASGGLGTQYF.

This chain links TRBV5-1 with TRBJ1-5; 7 nucleotides line up with TRBD1. The CDR3 loop spans 17 amino acids. Per germline, CDR1 SGHRS and CDR2 YFSETQ. The J segment lost 2 bases and the V segment lost 8 bases, leaving 16 bases of the junction unmatched. The CDR3, as DNA: TGCGCCAGACAAGGGGGCCATAGGGGCTTTGGCAATCAGCCCCAGCATTTT. As protein: CARQGGHRGFGNQPQHF.

This clone has a handful of counts. The V call is TRBV5-1, the J call TRBJ1-1; D may be TRBD1 (5 bases). The CDR3 is 13 amino acids. V was cut by 4 bases and J by 2 bases, with 9 bases left in between. Germline CDR1 reads SGHRS; CDR2 reads YFSETQ. The DNA of the CDR3 is TGCGCCAGCAGCCCGGGGGTCAACACTGAAGCTTTCTTT. Protein product: CASSPGVNTEAFF.

The V and J genes are TRBV5-6 and TRBJ1-1; D is perhaps TRBD1 (5 bases). The CDR3 contains 14 residues. Germline V gene sequence: CDR1 SGHDT, CDR2 YYEEEE. The ends were cut back, 4 bases at V and 0 bases at J, with 10 bases in the middle. CDR3 bases: TGTGCCAGCAGCCCACAGGCCATGAACACTGAAGCTTTCTTT. Protein: CASSPQAMNTEAFF.

The CDR3 is CASRSLSGGNTGELFF. CDR3 coding DNA: TGCGCCAGCAGATCCCTGAGCGGGGGGAACACCGGGGAGCTGTTTTTT. The J gene is TRBJ2-2, the V gene TRBV5-1; 8 positions match TRBD2. The CDR3 extends over 16 amino acids. V was pared by 5 bases and J by 1 base, with 7 bases of the junction left unmatched. Germline assignment: CDR1 SGHRS and CDR2 YFSETQ.

On this clone itself: The junction departs from germline at one end; a sequencing error may be responsible. This chain connects TRBV4-1 to TRBJ1-1, with TRBD1 matching 9 bases. The length of the CDR3 is 16 residues. Germline CDR1 and CDR2: MGHRA and YSYEKL. Here the CDR3 reads CASSQVSRLQGAEALF. Here the CDR3 DNA reads TGCGCCAGCAGCCAAGTATCTAGGCTACAGGGGGCTGAAGCTCTCTTT.

V gene TRBV7-6 combines with J gene TRBJ2-2; 8 bases agree with TRBD1. The CDR3 totals 15 residues. Germline V lookup: CDR1 SGHVS, CDR2 FNYEAQ. The J segment lost 5 bases and the V segment lost 4 bases, leaving 6 bases of the junction unmatched. The CDR3 here is CASSYRQGNTGELFF. As DNA, the CDR3 is TGTGCCAGCAGCTATAGACAGGGGAATACCGGGGAGCTGTTTTTT. Full variable domain (rest looked up from reference TRBV7-6 and TRBJ2-2): GAGVSQSPRYKVTKRGQDVALRCDPISGHVSLYWYRQALGQGPEFLTYFNYEAQQDKSGLPNDRFSAERPEGSISTLTIQRTEQRDSAMYRCASSYRQGNTGELFFGEGSRLTVL.

The sample holds a few counts of this clone. The chain employs TRBV29-1 and TRBJ1-2; D unclear. V was clipped by 4 bases and J by 3 bases, with 6 bases between them. This CDR3 contains 11 residues. CDR1 is SQVTM and CDR2 is ANQGSEA in the germline V gene. The CDR3 bases are TGCAGCGTTGTCCAGGACTATGGCTACACCTTC. As protein: CSVVQDYGYTF.

V usage is TRBV2 and J usage is TRBJ2-5, with 8 bases matching TRBD2. The DNA end favors TRBJ2-7, so the J call may be wrong. CDR1 is SNHLY and CDR2 is FYNNEI in the germline V gene. This CDR3 is built from 14 residues. The CDR3 DNA reads TGTGCCAGCAGTGTTTTAACGGGGGGGTACGAGCAGTACTTC. Encoded protein: CASSVLTGGYEQYF.

J is TRBJ1-1 and V is TRBV7-2; TRBD1 is a possible D gene (6 bases). V lost 3 bases, J lost 3 bases, and 11 bases lay in between. This CDR3 has 14 residues. Germline values: CDR1 SGHTA, CDR2 FQGNSA. DNA for the CDR3: TGTGCCAGCAGCTTGGGAGGGGGTTACACTGAAGCTTTCTTT. Translated: CASSLGGGYTEAFF.

The V gene is TRBV7-9, the J gene TRBJ1-1, with a weak D call TRBD1 (5 bases). V shed 1 base and J shed 1 base, with 7 bases lying between them. Germline CDR1 reads SEHNR; CDR2 reads FQNEAQ (reference sequence). This CDR3 is built from 14 residues. CDR3 DNA: TGTGCCAGCAGCTTAGGGGGCCAGAACACTGAAGCTTTCTTT. Translation gives CASSLGGQNTEAFF.

The chain joins TRBV25-1 to TRBJ1-1; D possibly corresponds to TRBD1 (5 bases). The CDR3 is made up of 15 amino acids. CDR1 and CDR2 (germline): MGHDK, SYGVNS. Trimming took 8 bases from V and 4 from J, leaving 20 bases between them. The CDR3 sequence: CASQHGGGIGTEAFF. The CDR3 DNA is TGTGCCAGCCAGCATGGGGGAGGGATAGGCACTGAAGCTTTCTTT.

The genes are TRBV14 and TRBJ1-1, with D unclear. CDR3 length equals 14 residues. Germline loops: CDR1 SGHDN, CDR2 FVKESK. V was shortened by 4 bases and J by 4 bases, with 13 bases between the two germline ends. CDR3 protein: CASSPNERLTEAFF. The CDR3 DNA reads TGTGCCAGCAGCCCGAACGAGAGACTCACTGAAGCTTTCTTT. The variable domain in full, with the rest retrieved from reference TRBV14 and TRBJ1-1, is EAGVTQFPSHSVIEKGQTVTLRCDPISGHDNLYWYRRVMGKEIKFLLHFVKESKQDESGMPNNRFLAERTGGTYSTLKVQPAELEDSGVYFCASSPNERLTEAFFGQGTRLTVV.

The V call is TRBV27, the J call TRBJ2-5, with 7 positions matching TRBD1. This CDR3 has 14 amino acids. The germline CDR1 and CDR2 sequences are MNHEY and SMNVEV (reference sequence). The junction had 1 base not matched to a gene; V was cut back by 2 bases and J by 1 base. The CDR3 protein is CASSLRGPQETQYF. Written as DNA, the CDR3 is TGTGCCAGCAGTTTAAGGGGGCCCCAAGAGACCCAGTACTTC.

The V call is TRBV11-2, the J call TRBJ2-2, with 11 bases lining up with TRBD2. The trim removed 5 bases at V and 8 bases at J, leaving 16 bases unmatched. The CDR3 sequence is 18 residues long. Germline V gene data show CDR1 as SGHAT and CDR2 as FQNNGV. The CDR3 bases are TGTGCCAGCAGCCCGCGGTTCCGACTAGCGGGACCAGAAGGGGAGCTGTTTTTT. Its protein is CASSPRFRLAGPEGELFF.

The gene calls are TRBV11-1 and TRBJ2-5, with 9 bases matching TRBD1. The CDR3 extends over 14 amino acids. The germline gives CDR1 SGHAT, CDR2 FQDESV (reference sequence). The trim removed 3 bases at V and 5 bases at J, leaving 4 bases unmatched. CDR3 amino acids: CASSLGQGRETQYF. CDR3 in DNA: TGTGCCAGCAGCTTGGGACAGGGAAGGGAGACCCAGTACTTC.

The J gene is TRBJ2-5, the V gene TRBV6-7; possibly TRBD2 for D (6 bases). TRBV6-7 is filed as an ORF, its function uncertain. With 11 bases removed from V and 7 bases from J, the gap between germline ends came to 20 bases. The CDR3 is 13 amino acids. The CDR3 DNA follows: TGTGCCCGAAATACGCCGGAGGGTGGGACCCAGTACTTC. Translation: CARNTPEGGTQYF.

The V call is TRBV15, the J call TRBJ2-2; tentative D call: TRBD2 (6 bases). This CDR3 region has 17 residues. CDR1 and CDR2 (germline): LNHNV, YYDKDF (reference sequence). Trimming cost V 2 bases and J 6 bases, with 19 bases left between them. CDR3 residues: CATSRFSSGPTSGELFF. DNA of the CDR3: TGTGCCACCAGCAGATTTTCCAGCGGGCCTACATCCGGGGAGCTGTTTTTT.

The V and J genes are TRBV6-5 and TRBJ2-5; a possible D gene is TRBD1 (6 bases). Germline V gene lookup returns CDR1 MNHEY and CDR2 SVGAGI. The V gene lost 10 bases and the J gene lost 4 bases, with 19 bases spanning the gap. The CDR3 contains 14 residues. As DNA, the CDR3 is TGTGCCATCTCTGCGACAGGAATTTTAGAGACCCAGTACTTC. Protein product: CAISATGILETQYF.

The rearrangement links TRBV18 to TRBJ2-1; D may be TRBD1 (5 bases). V lost 4 bases and J 5 bases, leaving 18 bases between the germline ends. This CDR3 has 16 residues. Germline V CDR1 and CDR2: KGHSH, LQKENI. The CDR3 sequence is CASSLRVRDRDNEQFF. CDR3 sequence (DNA): TGTGCCAGCTCACTAAGGGTCAGGGATCGGGACAATGAGCAGTTCTTC.

This rearrangement joins TRBV6-1 to TRBJ1-5, with D possibly matching TRBD1 (5 bases). This CDR3 region has 15 residues. The ends were cut back, 0 bases at V and 6 bases at J, with 12 bases in the middle. In germline, CDR1 is MNHNS, CDR2 SASEGT. The CDR3 is CASSEAGGVIQPQHF. CDR3 nucleotides: TGTGCCAGCAGTGAAGCGGGAGGGGTGATTCAGCCCCAGCATTTT.

A few counts support this clone. V is TRBV6-6 and J is TRBJ1-3; 7 bases map to TRBD1. CDR1 and CDR2 (germline): MNHNY, SVGAGI (reference sequence). The CDR3 sequence is 16 residues long. V trimming: 2 bases; J trimming: 0 bases; junction bases outside the gene matches: 4. CDR3 protein: CASSYAQGTSGNTIYF. In nucleotides, the CDR3 is TGTGCCAGCAGTTACGCACAGGGGACCTCTGGAAACACCATATATTTT.

This clone was observed once. The chain has TRBV6-5 and TRBJ1-5; D possibly corresponds to TRBD1 (6 bases). The CDR3 length is 14 residues. The germline V gene has CDR1 MNHEY and CDR2 SVGAGI. Between the trimmed V and J ends, which lost 5 bases and 6 bases, there was a span of 14 bases. The DNA of the CDR3 is TGTGCCAGCAGTGAAACAGGGTGGACTCAGCCCCAGCATTTT. Encoded protein: CASSETGWTQPQHF.